The 30 T cell receptor beta chains below were found in one sample sequenced in a study of CD8+ T cells in alopecia areata. It was cDNA, reverse transcribed from extracted RNA, that served as the sequencing template. The method was immunoSEQ multiplex PCR; TCRdb's version includes in-frame clones alone and lacks a portion of them. This sample has a few hundred thousand clones, with around 50% found just once. The source material was CD8+ T cells sorted from blood. These receptors all stem from a human donor in good health.

The rearrangement joins TRBV29-1 to TRBJ1-2; TRBD1 matches at 7 bases. J gave up 0 bases and V 5 bases, and 9 bases lay outside the gene matches. The CDR3 contains 15 residues. Germline CDR1 and CDR2: SQVTM and ANQGSEA. The CDR3 region has the DNA TGCAGCGTTCGACTTCGGGACAGTCCTAACTATGGCTACACCTTC. Amino acid sequence: CSVRLRDSPNYGYTF. The complete variable domain, with remaining parts taken from reference TRBV29-1 and TRBJ1-2, reads SAVISQKPSRDICQRGTSLTIQCQVDSQVTMMFWYRQQPGQSLTLIATANQGSEATYESGFVIDKFPISRPNLTFSTLTVSNMSPEDSSIYLCSVRLRDSPNYGYTFGSGTRLTVV.

In this sample, this clone turned up a few times. The chain joins TRBV5-4 to TRBJ2-7, with 7 bases aligning to TRBD2. Per the germline V gene, CDR1 is SGHNT and CDR2 is YYREEE (reference sequence). This CDR3 is built from 15 residues. Germline trimming cut 4 bases from V and 3 bases from J; bases unmatched to any gene: 10. CDR3: CASSHSAAGVYEQYF. In DNA, the CDR3 is TGTGCCAGCAGCCACTCGGCCGCGGGGGTCTACGAGCAGTACTTC.

This sequence joins TRBV2 and TRBJ1-2; D is ambiguous. The CDR3 is made up of 15 amino acids. Trimming cost V 8 bases and J 3 bases, with 19 bases left between them. Germline loops: CDR1 SNHLY, CDR2 FYNNEI. The CDR3 region has the DNA TGTGCCAGCTGCGACCTTACTCAGAGGGACTATGGCTACACCTTC. Translated: CASCDLTQRDYGYTF.

This clone was seen only once. The gene calls are TRBV2 and TRBJ1-2; maybe TRBD1 (5 bases). The V and J ends lost 2 bases and 4 bases respectively, with 14 bases between them. The CDR3 has 15 amino acids. Germline V gene sequence: CDR1 SNHLY, CDR2 FYNNEI. The CDR3 sequence is CASSELGSGAYGYTF. In DNA, the CDR3 is TGTGCCAGCAGTGAATTGGGCAGCGGGGCCTATGGCTACACCTTC.

The chain couples TRBV29-1 to TRBJ1-2; D possibly corresponds to TRBD1 (5 bases). V was cut by 7 bases and J by 4 bases, with 16 bases left in between. The CDR3 is 13 amino acids. CDR1 is SQVTM, CDR2 ANQGSEA, per germline. The CDR3 reads CSALREESYGYTF. In DNA, the CDR3 is TGCAGCGCTCTCAGGGAGGAGTCCTATGGCTACACCTTC.

This chain links TRBV4-1 with TRBJ2-2; D remains unclear. Germline V gives CDR1 MGHRA, CDR2 YSYEKL. There are 12 residues in the CDR3. V was shortened by 5 bases and J by 4 bases, with 5 bases between the two germline ends. Here the CDR3 reads CASSKGTGELFF. CDR3 coding DNA: TGCGCCAGCAGCAAAGGCACCGGGGAGCTGTTTTTT.

This rearrangement joins TRBV29-1 to TRBJ2-3, with TRBD1 matching 9 bases. Germline V gene data show CDR1 as SQVTM and CDR2 as ANQGSEA. V shed 3 bases, J shed 4 bases, and the junction held 2 bases outside the gene matches. This CDR3 spans 13 amino acids. CDR3 DNA sequence: TGCAGCGTTGATACAGGGGGCTCAGATACGCAGTATTTT. Protein product: CSVDTGGSDTQYF.

J is TRBJ1-5 and V is TRBV6-4; unclear D gene. Trimming cost V 4 bases and J 4 bases, with 11 bases left between them. Looked up from germline, CDR1 is MRHNA and CDR2 is SNTAGT. The CDR3 runs to 14 residues. The CDR3 loop is CASSGDSENQPQHF. The CDR3 DNA reads as TGTGCCAGCAGTGGGGATTCAGAAAATCAGCCCCAGCATTTT.

The chain uses TRBV7-9 and TRBJ2-7, with unresolved D. This CDR3 region has 12 residues. Germline V gives CDR1 SEHNR, CDR2 FQNEAQ (reference sequence). Deletions cut 3 bases from V and 1 base from J, with 4 bases between. In DNA, the CDR3 is TGTGCCAGCAGCTTTGGGTCCTACGAGCAGTACTTC. This translates into CASSFGSYEQYF.

V gene TRBV27 combines with J gene TRBJ1-3; D is unclear. This CDR3 spans 13 amino acids. Germline V gene lookup returns CDR1 MNHEY and CDR2 SMNVEV (reference sequence). V lost 5 bases and J 0 bases, leaving 5 bases between the germline ends. The CDR3 here is CASSPGSGNTIYF. CDR3 bases: TGTGCCAGCAGTCCGGGCTCTGGAAACACCATATATTTT.

This clone was detected a few times. The genes are TRBV4-1 and TRBJ1-6, with a possible D match to TRBD1 (5 bases). The CDR3 has 14 residues. Trimming removed 1 base at V and 7 bases at J, with 8 bases between. The germline CDR1 and CDR2 sequences are MGHRA and YSYEKL. Here the CDR3 reads CASSQVQGNSPLHF. DNA of the CDR3: TGCGCCAGCAGCCAAGTCCAGGGCAATTCACCCCTCCACTTT.

This chain connects TRBV5-6 to TRBJ2-3; no definite D call. Trimming removed 0 bases at V and 0 bases at J, with 5 bases between. The CDR3 runs 14 residues. From germline, CDR1 is SGHDT and CDR2 YYEEEE. CDR3 DNA: TGTGCCAGCAGCTTGGTCGCTAGCACAGATACGCAGTATTTT. It translates to CASSLVASTDTQYF.

The J gene is TRBJ2-5, the V gene TRBV15; 10 nucleotides match TRBD1. The CDR3 extends over 15 amino acids. Germline trimming cut 5 bases from V and 4 bases from J; bases unmatched to any gene: 7. From germline, CDR1 is LNHNV and CDR2 YYDKDF (reference sequence). The CDR3 sequence is CATSQTGGYRETQYF. DNA for the CDR3: TGTGCCACCAGCCAGACAGGGGGCTATCGAGAGACCCAGTACTTC.

This clone was picked up a small number of times. The chain links TRBV11-1 to TRBJ2-5, with D possibly matching TRBD2 (5 bases). Trimming stripped 7 bases from V and 4 bases from J, with 22 bases between. The CDR3 spans 16 residues. Looked up from germline, CDR1 is SGHAT and CDR2 is FQDESV (reference sequence). CDR3 protein: CASTPGDPTPPETQYF. The CDR3 nucleotides read TGTGCCAGCACCCCCGGGGATCCGACACCCCCAGAGACCCAGTACTTC. Combining the CDR3 with reference TRBV11-1 and TRBJ2-5 gives the whole variable domain EAEVAQSPRYKITEKSQAVAFWCDPISGHATLYWYRQILGQGPELLVQFQDESVVDDSQLPKDRFSAERLKGVDSTLKIQPAELGDSAMYLCASTPGDPTPPETQYFGPGTRLLVL.

The chain has TRBV4-2 and TRBJ1-2; no clear D. Germline CDR1 and CDR2: LGHNA and YNFKEQ. Trimming shortened V by 4 bases and J by 6 bases, and 18 bases separated the two germline ends. The CDR3 covers 15 residues. CDR3 amino acids: CASSPPLVGMDGYTF. In DNA form, the CDR3 reads TGTGCCAGCAGCCCGCCGCTTGTAGGGATGGATGGCTACACCTTC.

CDR3 residues: CASSSSGGLTDTQYF. The CDR3 DNA reads TGTGCCAGCAGCTCTAGCGGGGGGCTCACAGATACGCAGTATTTT. The V and J genes are TRBV13 and TRBJ2-3; 11 nucleotides align to TRBD2. CDR1 and CDR2 (germline): PRHDT, FYEKMQ (reference sequence). The CDR3 is 15 residues long. V shed 4 bases, J shed 2 bases, and the junction held 2 bases outside the gene matches.

This chain joins TRBV29-1 and TRBJ2-5; D is ambiguous. The germline CDR1 and CDR2 sequences are SQVTM and ANQGSEA. V dropped 1 base and J dropped 2 bases, with 11 bases sitting between them. The CDR3 consists of 14 residues. Here the CDR3 reads CSVEGWHNQETQYF. As DNA, the CDR3 is TGCAGCGTTGAAGGGTGGCACAATCAAGAGACCCAGTACTTC.

V usage is TRBV4-2 and J usage is TRBJ2-2; TRBD1 matches at 10 bases. Germline CDR1 is LGHNA and CDR2 is YNFKEQ. With V trimmed by 2 bases and J by 3 bases, 9 bases remained unmatched. The CDR3 covers 18 residues. CDR3 in amino acids: CASSQQSRQGADTGELFF. In DNA form, the CDR3 reads TGTGCCAGCAGCCAACAATCAAGACAGGGGGCGGACACCGGGGAGCTGTTTTTT.

This clone occurred once. The rearrangement joins TRBV6-5 to TRBJ2-1; 11 bases are shared with TRBD2. Germline V CDR1 and CDR2: MNHEY, SVGAGI. CDR3 length: 15 amino acids. Germline trimming cut 5 bases from V and 7 bases from J; bases unmatched to any gene: 7. The CDR3 sequence: CASSPTSGGVNEQFF. The DNA of the CDR3 is TGTGCCAGCAGTCCCACTAGCGGGGGTGTAAATGAGCAGTTCTTC.

The V gene is TRBV29-1, the J gene TRBJ1-2, with D tentatively TRBD1 (5 bases). The V gene's germline CDR1 is SQVTM and CDR2 ANQGSEA. V lost 6 bases and J 5 bases, leaving 10 bases between the germline ends. The CDR3 runs to 11 residues. The CDR3 nucleotides read TGCAGCGTCTCTCCAGGGTATGGCTACACCTTC. This encodes CSVSPGYGYTF.

The V and J genes are TRBV28 and TRBJ1-1; D is undetermined. The germline gives CDR1 MDHEN, CDR2 SYDVKM. This CDR3 comprises 12 residues. V was pared by 5 bases and J by 2 bases, with 6 bases between. Here the CDR3 DNA reads TGTGCCAGCAGTGCTGTTAACACTGAAGCTTTCTTT. Amino acid sequence: CASSAVNTEAFF.

The chain employs TRBV12-5 and TRBJ2-5, with TRBD1 identical over 8 bases. Per the germline V gene, CDR1 is LGHNT and CDR2 is FRNRAP. V trimming: 6 bases; J trimming: 4 bases; junction bases outside the gene matches: 1. This CDR3 comprises 12 residues. The CDR3 loop reads CASGTGGETQYF. CDR3 DNA: TGTGCTAGTGGAACAGGGGGAGAGACCCAGTACTTC.

The J gene is TRBJ1-1, the V gene TRBV6-1; no definite D call. The CDR3 is 14 amino acids. The V gene lost 4 bases and the J gene lost 0 bases, with 9 bases spanning the gap. Germline loops: CDR1 MNHNS, CDR2 SASEGT. The DNA of the CDR3 is TGTGCCAGCAGTGGGGCCTCCATGAACACTGAAGCTTTCTTT. It yields the protein CASSGASMNTEAFF.

The chain carries TRBV20-1 and TRBJ2-3; no firm D call. The V gene lost 4 bases and the J gene lost 2 bases, with 1 base spanning the gap. CDR1 DFQATT and CDR2 SNEGSKA come from the germline V gene (reference sequence). The CDR3 contains 10 residues. CDR3 protein: CSATTDTQYF. In nucleotides, the CDR3 is TGCAGTGCTACCACAGATACGCAGTATTTT.

The V gene is TRBV9, the J gene TRBJ1-2, with a weak D call TRBD1 (5 bases). Germline CDR1 and CDR2: SGDLS and YYNGEE. This CDR3 is built from 16 residues. V was shortened by 4 bases and J by 5 bases, with 21 bases between the two germline ends. Here the CDR3 reads CASSPPRAVTLYGYTF. The CDR3 DNA reads TGTGCCAGCAGCCCCCCCAGGGCCGTCACCCTATATGGCTACACCTTC.

The chain carries TRBV5-1 and TRBJ1-1; no definite D call. The germline CDR1 and CDR2 sequences are SGHRS and YFSETQ. The CDR3 extends over 14 amino acids. V was clipped by 5 bases and J by 1 base, with 12 bases between them. CDR3 protein: CASSAGRSNTEAFF. The CDR3 DNA follows: TGCGCCAGCAGTGCTGGCAGATCGAACACTGAAGCTTTCTTT.

Only a few counts were recorded for this clone. The chain carries TRBV19 and TRBJ2-1, with 10 bases lining up with TRBD2. The germline V gene encodes CDR1 LNHDA and CDR2 SQIVND (reference sequence). CDR3 length: 15 residues. Trimming removed 2 bases from V and 10 bases from J; junction bases left unmatched: 8. CDR3 residues: CASSISLAGVHEQFF. For the CDR3, the DNA is TGTGCCAGTAGTATATCCCTAGCGGGGGTCCACGAGCAGTTCTTC.

In this sample, this clone turned up a few times. The rearrangement links TRBV6-6 to TRBJ2-2, with TRBD2 identical over 8 bases. The germline V gene has CDR1 MNHNY and CDR2 SVGAGI (reference sequence). CDR3 size: 15 residues. With V trimmed by 2 bases and J by 3 bases, 2 bases remained unmatched. The CDR3 reads CASSYAGGDTGELFF. The CDR3 DNA sequence: TGTGCCAGCAGTTACGCCGGGGGGGACACCGGGGAGCTGTTTTTT.

Here the CDR3 reads CASSEAPSWEQYF. The DNA for the CDR3 is TGTGCCAGCAGTGAAGCCCCCTCATGGGAGCAGTACTTC. The chain is built from TRBV2 and TRBJ2-7; D call uncertain. The V end lost 0 bases, the J end lost 7 bases, and 10 bases lay between the germline ends. CDR1 and CDR2 from the germline V gene are SNHLY and FYNNEI. CDR3 length: 13 amino acids.

This clone was detected only once. The V call is TRBV29-1, the J call TRBJ2-5; D is uncertain. The germline gives CDR1 SQVTM, CDR2 ANQGSEA. V lost 2 bases to trimming and J lost 2 bases, with 0 bases between them. The CDR3 runs 10 residues. The CDR3 bases are TGCAGCGTTGAACAAGAGACCCAGTACTTC. The encoded protein is CSVEQETQYF.